This T cell receptor beta chain is drawn from a study of vaccination effects on CD4 cells after COVID-19 (dated by TCRdb to between 2021 and 2024). With respect to the entire study: Two doses of either the BNT162b2 or the mRNA-1273 mRNA SARS-CoV-2 vaccine were administered to participants. In both COVID-19 convalescent patients and infection-naive vaccine recipients, the study compared SARS-CoV-2 spike-specific CD4+ TCR repertoires from before mRNA vaccination with those from after it. A total of 10 COVID-19 convalescent patients and several SARS-CoV-2-naive healthy vaccine recipients were included in the full study. The Oncomine TCR Beta short-read assay on an Illumina iSeq 100 was used to sequence cultures from other donors in the study. Points the paper makes about the study in general: Among healthy vaccine recipients, nearly all vaccine-induced clones were SARS-CoV-2 mono-reactive, and only 1 of 255 was cross-reactive with common cold coronaviruses. Both infection-induced and vaccine-induced clones contracted markedly at late post-vaccination timepoints, which is consistent with waning T cell responses. The study was limited by a small number of convalescent patients and lacked early post-infection timepoints.

The junction shows trimming of 4 bases on V and 5 bases on J, plus 11 bases between the germline ends. Taken from cysteine to phenylalanine, the CDR3 has 13 residues. Only the CDR3 part of the read is kept: 39 bases, read in frame from the first base. According to the germline V gene, CDR1 reads MNHEY and CDR2 reads SVGAGI. The library came from the immunoSEQ multiplex PCR assay. DNA from the CD4+ T cells that had been cultured and isolated underwent TCR beta CDR3 sequencing. The paper's processing steps were these. Non-productive TCR sequences were removed and reads were trimmed to the CDR3 region, keeping CDR3s of at least 7 amino acids. The MANAFEST web app was used to identify antigen-specific clonotypes by comparing expansion in peptide wells with expansion in reference cultures. To be called positive, a clone needed expansion at FDR<0.05 compared with the reference and with all other wells, an odds ratio greater than 5, and a frequency greater than 0.1% in two replicate wells. A clonotype was called cross-reactive if it was significantly expanded both in SARS-CoV-2 spike wells and in at least one common cold coronavirus spike condition. Levenshtein distance calculated with the stringdist R package was used to assess CDR3 similarity, and unrooted trees were constructed with ape in R 3.6.1. TCRdb carries this immuneACCESS record with in-frame sequences only. Its versions omit some clonotypes, under half of them owing to an unresolved V gene in the studies checked, with the rest unexplained. V, J and clone size are those of that table, while D and trimming were read from the DNA. The sample table lists fewer than 40,000 clones, approximately 70% of them with a count of one. The ten biggest clones cover approximately 22% of the sample.

In the ViraFEST assay, PBMC were stimulated with viral peptide pools, and antigen-specific CD4+ T cell clonotypes were then identified by expansion using TCR sequencing. After 10 days of culture, CD4+ T cells were isolated with the EasySep CD4+ T cell isolation kit. The absence of prior SARS-CoV-2 infection in healthy vaccine recipients was confirmed by negative nucleocapsid antibodies before and after vaccination. About 2.1 million PBMC per well were cultured with 9 to 10 ug/ml peptides in IMDM containing around 5.3% human AB serum, 8.5 to 10 IU/ml IL-2 and gentamicin. On days 3 and 7, half of the culture medium was replaced with fresh IL-2-containing medium. Unless noted otherwise, every peptide stimulation condition was grown in triplicate wells. Using Ficoll-Paque Plus gradient centrifugation, PBMC were separated from whole blood and then either used fresh or cryopreserved at -140C. Overlapping peptide pools spanned the spike proteins of SARS-CoV-2 and the common cold coronaviruses HCoV-NL63, HCoV-OC43 and HCoV-229E. The QIAamp micro DNA kit was used to extract genomic DNA from the cultured CD4+ T cells.

Notes on this clone: No cognate antigen has been identified for it. Qualities for individual bases were not recorded, and no much larger clone is one base off.

The sequenced sample was CD4+ T cells from PBMCs cultured with SARS-CoV-2 spike peptides, obtained before COVID-19 vaccination. The cell subset or site label for this specimen denotes: SARS-CoV-2 spike overlapping peptide pool stimulation. The sequence links TRBV6-5 to TRBJ1-2, with the D gene not confidently named. This TCR was sampled from a human donor who received a COVID-19 vaccine. The CDR3 protein: CASSSQQMYGYTF. Read as DNA, the sequence is TGTGCCAGCAGTTCGCAACAGATGTATGGCTACACCTTC.